The T cell receptor (beta chain) under discussion was sequenced for a study of blood T cell repertoires in COVID-19. Study-wide context: The United States, Italy and Spain provided the acute and convalescent COVID-19 samples. PBMCs, B-cell-depleted T cells, or T cells provided the cDNA or gDNA that made up the material.

The CDR3 consists of 15 residues. Germline CDR1 is SGHNT and CDR2 is YYREEE (reference sequence). The germline V and J ends were trimmed by 0 bases and 1 base, with 9 bases remaining between them. Original analysis: Estimation of nucleated cell counts relied on the amplification of reference gene primers. Profiling relied on immunoSEQ multiplex PCR, and the TCRdb table lists in-frame clones only, not all of them. The DNA was the basis for D and trimming; V, J and clone size are from that table. The sample yields about 220,000 clones, roughly 85% seen once. The sequencing input was peripheral blood. The genes are TRBV5-4 and TRBJ2-3; weak D call: TRBD2 (5 bases). This clonotype was sampled from a woman at least 80 years old with acute or convalescent COVID-19. The CDR3 here is CASSLEGSGTDTQYF. CDR3 DNA sequence: TGTGCCAGCAGCTTGGAGGGTAGCGGCACAGATACGCAGTATTTT.